The 16 T cell receptor beta chains in this list originate from one sample, sequenced in a study of CD8 T cells in ankylosing spondylitis. TCRdb processed the 5' RACE reads anew with MiXCR; each CDR3 protein has one entry. The sample lists about 260,000 distinct CDR3 sequences, around 19% occurring once. The sequenced material came from blood, either unsorted or a sorted T cell fraction (not recorded which). The receptor source for this set is a male donor with ankylosing spondylitis or in good health (not recorded which).

This clonotype was seen a few times. The chain employs TRBV5-1 and TRBJ2-1, with TRBD2 matching over 8 bases. The CDR3 is made up of 16 amino acids. V shed 0 bases, J shed 8 bases, and the junction held 10 bases outside the gene matches. Germline V CDR1 and CDR2: SGHRS, YFSETQ. The CDR3 loop reads CASSLVTGGPVDEQFF. The CDR3 nucleotides read TGCGCCAGCAGCTTGGTTACGGGGGGGCCGGTCGATGAGCAGTTCTTC.

This clonotype was picked up a small number of times. The rearrangement joins TRBV27 to TRBJ1-3, with D perhaps matching TRBD1 (6 bases). The CDR3 sequence is 15 residues long. The germline gives CDR1 MNHEY, CDR2 SMNVEV (reference sequence). Trimming removed 2 bases from V and 4 bases from J, with 12 bases in between. CDR3 DNA sequence: TGTGCCAGCAGTTTACGGGGGCTATCGGGAAACACCATATATTTT. The encoded protein is CASSLRGLSGNTIYF.

This clonotype was counted ten times or more. V is TRBV6-2 or TRBV6-3 and J is TRBJ2-2; 13 nucleotides agree with TRBD2. V shed 6 bases and J 6 bases; nucleotides not matched to a gene: 7. From germline, CDR1 is MNHEY and CDR2 SVGEGT. The CDR3 totals 16 residues. The CDR3 spells CASSRTSGGAAGELFF. The CDR3, as DNA: TGTGCCAGCAGCCGGACTAGCGGGGGTGCCGCCGGGGAGCTGTTTTTT.

A note on this clonotype: One junction end disagrees with the germline gene, perhaps due to a read error. The chain combines TRBV15 with TRBJ1-5, with unresolved D. The germline V gene encodes CDR1 LNHNV and CDR2 YYDKDF (reference sequence). This CDR3 has 17 amino acids. The CDR3 DNA sequence: TGTGCCACCAGCAGAGATAAGAGGGTTCAAAGCAATCAGCCCCAACATTTT. It translates to CATSRDKRVQSNQPQHF.

Regarding this clonotype: At one of its ends the junction is not consistent with the germline gene, which may arise from a read error. The chain is built from TRBV20-1 and TRBJ1-4, with 7 bases that match TRBD1. The CDR3 spans 15 residues. Germline lookup yields CDR1 DFQATT and CDR2 SNEGSKA (reference sequence). The CDR3 sequence: CNAFPPGTVHEKLFF. Here the CDR3 DNA reads TGCAATGCTTTCCCCCCGGGGACAGTACATGAAAAACTGTTTTTT.

The rearrangement uses TRBV5-1 and TRBJ2-3; the D call may be TRBD1 or TRBD2 (6 bases each). CDR1 SGHRS and CDR2 YFSETQ come from the germline V gene. The CDR3 sequence is 16 residues long. The germline V and J ends were trimmed by 4 bases and 2 bases, with 17 bases remaining between them. CDR3 in amino acids: CASSRGRDGNTDTQYF. The CDR3 nucleotides are TGCGCCAGCAGCCGGGGGCGGGACGGCAACACAGATACGCAGTATTTT.

The V and J genes are TRBV7-2 and TRBJ2-4, with D possibly being TRBD2 (5 bases). V was trimmed by 1 base and J by 5 bases, leaving 12 bases between them. The CDR3 extends over 15 amino acids. Germline V gives CDR1 SGHTA, CDR2 FQGNSA. CDR3 nucleotides: TGTGCCAGCAGCTTAGGGCCGGGAATAGAAAACATTCAGTACTTC. Translating it yields CASSLGPGIENIQYF.

V usage is TRBV10-3 and J usage is TRBJ2-5; a possible D gene is TRBD1 (6 bases). CDR3 size: 13 residues. Germline CDR1 and CDR2: ENHRY and SYGVKD. V was cut by 3 bases and J by 1 base, with 6 bases left in between. The CDR3 sequence is CAISDRGQETQYF. CDR3 DNA: TGTGCCATCAGTGACAGGGGCCAAGAGACCCAGTACTTC.

The sample holds a few counts of this clonotype. This chain uses TRBV10-1 with TRBJ2-3; TRBD2 might be the D (5 bases). The CDR3 has 16 residues. CDR1 WNHNN and CDR2 SYGVQD come from the germline V gene (reference sequence). V shed 6 bases and J shed 0 bases, with 16 bases lying between them. The CDR3 DNA is TGCGCCAGCAGGGCCCTGGCGGGCCTCAGCACAGATACGCAGTATTTT. Protein sequence: CASRALAGLSTDTQYF.

This clonotype was seen ten or more times. The CDR3 is CASSFSGSGGSPLHF. The CDR3 nucleotides read TGTGCCAGCAGTTTCTCCGGGTCCGGCGGTTCACCCCTCCACTTT. The chain combines TRBV12-3 or TRBV12-4 with TRBJ1-6; D not certain. CDR3 length: 15 amino acids. Between the trimmed V and J ends, which lost 3 bases and 9 bases, there was a span of 15 bases.

This clonotype was counted at least ten times. In DNA, the CDR3 is TGCAGTGCCCCTGGACCCTACACTGAAGCTTTCTTT. Protein sequence: CSAPGPYTEAFF. The chain joins TRBV20-1 to TRBJ1-1, with D uncertain. Germline lookup yields CDR1 DFQATT and CDR2 SNEGSKA (reference sequence). Trimming took off 6 bases at V and 3 bases at J, with 11 bases between the two ends. The CDR3 covers 12 residues.

The rearrangement links TRBV12-3 or TRBV12-4 to TRBJ2-7, with D hard to call. There are 13 residues in the CDR3. The V and J ends lost 5 bases and 4 bases respectively, with 12 bases between them. The CDR3 DNA is TGTGCCAGCAGTCCCCCCGGCACGTACGAGCAGTACGTC. This gives the protein CASSPPGTYEQYV.

This clonotype showed up just a few times. The chain carries TRBV10-3 and TRBJ2-5; 9 nucleotides match TRBD1. The CDR3 spans 15 residues. CDR1 and CDR2 (germline): ENHRY, SYGVKD. The J segment lost 4 bases and the V segment lost 2 bases, leaving 5 bases of the junction unmatched. CDR3 nucleotide sequence: TGTGCCATCAGTGAGCCGACAGGGGGATCAGAGACCCAGTACTTC. Translating gives CAISEPTGGSETQYF.

This sequence joins TRBV5-1 and TRBJ2-3; no reliable D call. V was pared by 4 bases and J by 0 bases, with 12 bases between. The CDR3 covers 15 residues. Germline CDR1 reads SGHRS; CDR2 reads YFSETQ. The chain's CDR3 is CASSRDYQSTDTQYF. CDR3 DNA sequence: TGCGCCAGCAGCCGCGATTACCAAAGCACAGATACGCAGTATTTT.

This clonotype was seen more than once but under ten times. The CDR3 DNA reads TGTGCCAGCAGCCCCAGACTAGCTTCGTACAATGAGCAGTTCTTC. This encodes CASSPRLASYNEQFF. The rearrangement uses TRBV6-1 and TRBJ2-1, with TRBD2 matching 7 bases. The length of the CDR3 is 15 residues. Trimming cost V 6 bases and J 4 bases; bases outside gene matches: 9. Germline-derived CDR1 and CDR2 are MNHNS and SASEGT.

At least ten counts were recorded for this clonotype. The V and J genes are TRBV4-2 and TRBJ2-5; D uncertain. This CDR3 spans 15 amino acids. The V gene's germline CDR1 is LGHNA and CDR2 YNFKEQ. With 0 bases removed from V and 4 bases from J, the gap between germline ends came to 12 bases. In DNA, the CDR3 is TGTGCCAGCAGCCAAGATCTGAGTGCCATAGAGACCCAGTACTTC. It encodes CASSQDLSAIETQYF.